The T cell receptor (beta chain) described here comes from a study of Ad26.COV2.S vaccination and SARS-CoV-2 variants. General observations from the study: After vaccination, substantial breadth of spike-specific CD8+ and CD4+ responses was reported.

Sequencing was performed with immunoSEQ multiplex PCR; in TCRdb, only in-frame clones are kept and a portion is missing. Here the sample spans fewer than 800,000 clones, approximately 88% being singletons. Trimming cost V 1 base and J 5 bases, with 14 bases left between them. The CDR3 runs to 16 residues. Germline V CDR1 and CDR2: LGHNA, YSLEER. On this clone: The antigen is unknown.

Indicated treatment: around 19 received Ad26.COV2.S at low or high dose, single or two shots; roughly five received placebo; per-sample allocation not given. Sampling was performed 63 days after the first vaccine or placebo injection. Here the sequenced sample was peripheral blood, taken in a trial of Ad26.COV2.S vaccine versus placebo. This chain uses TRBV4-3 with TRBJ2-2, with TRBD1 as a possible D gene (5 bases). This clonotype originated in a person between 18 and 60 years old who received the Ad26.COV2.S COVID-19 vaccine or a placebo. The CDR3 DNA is TGCGCCAGCAGCCAAGTGGGGATCAAGGGGACCGGGGAGCTGTTTTTT. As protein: CASSQVGIKGTGELFF.